The 12 T cell receptor beta chains listed next were all sequenced from one sample in a study of CD8+ T cells in alopecia areata. The treatment was: oral pan-JAK inhibitor, 5-10 mg twice daily. Reverse transcribed after extraction, RNA yielded cDNA as the sequencing template. Assay: immunoSEQ multiplex PCR; the TCRdb copy retains only in-frame clones and omits some. Of 100,000 or so clones listed, 55% to 70% are singletons. The input for sequencing was CD8+ T cells sorted from blood, taken at roughly week 55, from a patient treated with tofacitinib. The receptors stem from a human donor with alopecia areata.

The chain links TRBV11-2 to TRBJ1-1; TRBD1 aligns across 7 bases. This CDR3 spans 14 amino acids. The V gene end was trimmed by 3 bases and the J gene end by 5 bases; junction bases not matched to a gene: 6. Germline V lookup: CDR1 SGHAT, CDR2 FQNNGV. DNA of the CDR3: TGTGCCAGCAGCTTGATCTCAGGGGGTACTGAAGCTTTCTTT. Amino acid sequence: CASSLISGGTEAFF.

The CDR3 bases are TGTGCCAGCAGTTACTCGAGCGGGGAAAACATTCAGTACTTC. It translates to CASSYSSGENIQYF. V gene TRBV6-5 combines with J gene TRBJ2-4, with 7 bases identical to TRBD2. Per germline, CDR1 MNHEY and CDR2 SVGAGI. This CDR3 spans 14 amino acids. V trimming: 0 bases; J trimming: 5 bases; junction bases outside the gene matches: 1.

The V call is TRBV15, the J call TRBJ2-5; D is uncertain. V was clipped by 1 base and J by 3 bases, with 9 bases between them. This CDR3 is built from 14 residues. Germline assignment: CDR1 LNHNV and CDR2 YYDKDF (reference sequence). CDR3 nucleotides: TGTGCCACCAGCAGAGGTTCAGGCGAAGAGACCCAGTACTTC. Translation: CATSRGSGEETQYF.

The sample holds one count of this clone. The chain is built from TRBV2 and TRBJ1-1; D is undetermined. Per the germline V gene, CDR1 is SNHLY and CDR2 is FYNNEI. V was trimmed by 7 bases and J by 2 bases, leaving 2 bases between them. The CDR3 has 10 residues. The CDR3 sequence is CASINTEAFF. The CDR3 region has the DNA TGTGCCAGCATAAACACTGAAGCTTTCTTT.

The rearrangement joins TRBV5-1 to TRBJ2-7; 10 bases map to TRBD1. Germline CDR1 is SGHRS and CDR2 is YFSETQ. There are 14 residues in the CDR3. Losses at the gene ends were 3 bases for V and 5 bases for J; bases not matched to a gene: 5. For the CDR3, the DNA is TGCGCCAGCAGCTCCGGGACAGGGGTTAACGAGCAGTACTTC. Translated, it gives CASSSGTGVNEQYF. Full variable domain (rest looked up from reference TRBV5-1 and TRBJ2-7): KAGVTQTPRYLIKTRGQQVTLSCSPISGHRSVSWYQQTPGQGLQFLFEYFSETQRNKGNFPGRFSGRQFSNSRSEMNVSTLELGDSALYLCASSSGTGVNEQYFGPGTRLTVT.

The chain couples TRBV2 to TRBJ1-1; the D is unclear. Per the germline V gene, CDR1 is SNHLY and CDR2 is FYNNEI. The CDR3 is 12 amino acids. The ends were cut back, 2 bases at V and 4 bases at J, with 5 bases in the middle. In nucleotides, the CDR3 is TGTGCCAGCAGTGAACTATTCACTGAAGCTTTCTTT. It encodes CASSELFTEAFF.

This clone was observed a handful of times. The chain links TRBV5-1 to TRBJ2-7; D is unclear. The CDR3 sequence is 13 residues long. Trimming took 1 base from V and 4 from J, leaving 9 bases between them. Germline assignment: CDR1 SGHRS and CDR2 YFSETQ. The CDR3 DNA reads as TGCGCCAGCAGCTTGAAGTCAGCATACGAGCAGTACTTC. It specifies CASSLKSAYEQYF.

J is TRBJ1-6 and V is TRBV13, with a tentative D call TRBD1 (6 bases). Trimming stripped 5 bases from V and 9 bases from J, with 20 bases between. Germline assignment: CDR1 PRHDT and CDR2 FYEKMQ (reference sequence). This CDR3 contains 16 residues. The CDR3 DNA is TGTGCCAGCAGCCCAGAGAGGCAGGGGCGACTTTCACCCCTCCACTTT. Its protein product is CASSPERQGRLSPLHF.

This clone was seen just once. The V and J genes are TRBV7-9 and TRBJ2-3; 10 bases align to TRBD2. V was pared by 5 bases and J by 1 base, with 6 bases of the junction left unmatched. The CDR3 length is 16 residues. The germline V gene encodes CDR1 SEHNR and CDR2 FQNEAQ (reference sequence). CDR3 amino acids: CASSPRGTSGTDTQYF. CDR3 nucleotides: TGTGCCAGCAGCCCAAGGGGGACTAGCGGCACAGATACGCAGTATTTT.

The chain joins TRBV15 to TRBJ1-6; 7 bases line up with TRBD1. Trimming took 3 bases from V and 0 from J; bases not matched to a gene: 5. The V gene's germline CDR1 is LNHNV and CDR2 YYDKDF (reference sequence). The CDR3 sequence is 17 residues long. This CDR3 reads CATSSGTASSYNSPLHF. CDR3 DNA sequence: TGTGCCACCAGCAGCGGGACAGCGAGCTCCTATAATTCACCCCTCCACTTT.

A single count supports this clone. The V call is TRBV27, the J call TRBJ2-2; D may be TRBD2 (5 bases). CDR3 length: 15 residues. V lost 2 bases and J 6 bases, leaving 13 bases between the germline ends. Per germline, CDR1 MNHEY and CDR2 SMNVEV (reference sequence). The CDR3 loop reads CASSLHPGSPGELFF. For the CDR3, the DNA is TGTGCCAGCAGTTTACATCCGGGGAGCCCCGGGGAGCTGTTTTTT.

The rearrangement links TRBV9 to TRBJ2-3; 8 bases agree with TRBD2. This CDR3 has 17 residues. V trimming: 3 bases; J trimming: 0 bases; junction bases outside the gene matches: 9. Per the germline V gene, CDR1 is SGDLS and CDR2 is YYNGEE. DNA of the CDR3: TGTGCCAGCAGCGGACCCACTAGCGGAACTAGCACAGATACGCAGTATTTT. This translates into CASSGPTSGTSTDTQYF.